This T cell receptor (beta chain) was sequenced during a study of neoadjuvant nivolumab and ipilimumab in lung cancer. The table came from immunoSEQ multiplex PCR; TCRdb's copy has only in-frame clones and leaves some out. The sample lists under 35,000 clones, about nine tenths seen once, with 4.5% to 5% in the top ten. Germline CDR1 is SGHNT and CDR2 is YYREEE (reference sequence). V shed 6 bases, J shed 7 bases, and the junction held 10 bases outside the gene matches. The length of the CDR3 is 14 residues. The sequence came from an adult with non-small cell lung cancer. Sequencing was performed on peripheral blood, taken after neoadjuvant nivolumab, alone or with ipilimumab, at or shortly before surgery. The chain carries TRBV5-4 and TRBJ1-2; 9 bases align to TRBD1. The CDR3 protein is CASTPDRGNRGYTF. The CDR3 bases are TGTGCCAGCACCCCGGACAGGGGAAATCGTGGCTACACCTTC.